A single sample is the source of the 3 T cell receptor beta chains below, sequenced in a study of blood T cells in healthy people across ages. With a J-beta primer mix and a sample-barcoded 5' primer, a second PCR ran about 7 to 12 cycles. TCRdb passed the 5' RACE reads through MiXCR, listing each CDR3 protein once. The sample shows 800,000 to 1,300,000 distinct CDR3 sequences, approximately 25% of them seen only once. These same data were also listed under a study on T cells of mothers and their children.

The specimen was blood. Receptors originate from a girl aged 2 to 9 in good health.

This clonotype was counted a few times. The CDR3 loop is CASSSDRDREVGYGYTF. In DNA form, the CDR3 reads TGTGCCAGCAGTTCGGACCGGGACAGGGAAGTAGGCTATGGCTACACCTTC. The chain uses TRBV28 and TRBJ1-2, with 9 positions matching TRBD1. This CDR3 spans 17 amino acids. The germline gives CDR1 MDHEN, CDR2 SYDVKM. Unmatched junction bases numbered 13, after V lost 4 bases and J lost 4 bases.

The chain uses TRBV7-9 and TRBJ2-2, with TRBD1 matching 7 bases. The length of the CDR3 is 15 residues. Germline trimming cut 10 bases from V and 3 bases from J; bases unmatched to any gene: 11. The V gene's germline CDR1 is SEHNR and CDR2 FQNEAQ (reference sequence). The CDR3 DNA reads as TGTGCCACCTTAACCGGGACAGCGTACACCGGGGAGCTGTTTTTT. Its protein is CATLTGTAYTGELFF.

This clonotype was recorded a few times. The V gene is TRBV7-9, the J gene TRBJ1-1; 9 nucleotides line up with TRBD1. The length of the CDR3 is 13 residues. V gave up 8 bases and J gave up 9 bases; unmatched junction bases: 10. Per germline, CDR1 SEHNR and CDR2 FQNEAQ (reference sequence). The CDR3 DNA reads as TGTGCCAGCGTGGACAGGGGCTCTCCTAAAGCTTTCTTT. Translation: CASVDRGSPKAFF.